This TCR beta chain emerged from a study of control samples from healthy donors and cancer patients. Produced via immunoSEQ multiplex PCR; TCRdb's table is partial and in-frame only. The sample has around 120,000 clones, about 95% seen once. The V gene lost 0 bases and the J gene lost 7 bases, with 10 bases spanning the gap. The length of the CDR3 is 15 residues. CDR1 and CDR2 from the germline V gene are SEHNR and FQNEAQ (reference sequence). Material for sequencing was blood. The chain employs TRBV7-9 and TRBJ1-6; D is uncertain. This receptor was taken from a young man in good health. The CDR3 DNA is TGTGCCAGCAGCTTAGCGGGCCAACCCAATTCACCCCTCCACTTT. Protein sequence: CASSLAGQPNSPLHF.